This T cell receptor (beta chain) was documented in a study of cytomegalovirus exposure and HLA in healthy donors. CDR3 length equals 13 residues. V lost 0 bases and J lost 2, with 6 bases in between. The germline V gene encodes CDR1 SGHRS and CDR2 YFSETQ. Amplification used 60 Vbeta primers and 13 Jbeta primers. Sequencing was performed with immunoSEQ multiplex PCR; in TCRdb, only in-frame clones are kept and a portion is missing. The sample contains 150,000 to 200,000 clones, about 88% of which appear only once. The chain couples TRBV5-1 to TRBJ2-7; D unresolved. The TCR was taken from a young woman in good health and CMV-seronegative. The sample consisted of PBMCs. The CDR3 DNA reads as TGCGCCAGCAGCTTGGACTTGGCCTACGAGCAGTACTTC. This codes for CASSLDLAYEQYF.